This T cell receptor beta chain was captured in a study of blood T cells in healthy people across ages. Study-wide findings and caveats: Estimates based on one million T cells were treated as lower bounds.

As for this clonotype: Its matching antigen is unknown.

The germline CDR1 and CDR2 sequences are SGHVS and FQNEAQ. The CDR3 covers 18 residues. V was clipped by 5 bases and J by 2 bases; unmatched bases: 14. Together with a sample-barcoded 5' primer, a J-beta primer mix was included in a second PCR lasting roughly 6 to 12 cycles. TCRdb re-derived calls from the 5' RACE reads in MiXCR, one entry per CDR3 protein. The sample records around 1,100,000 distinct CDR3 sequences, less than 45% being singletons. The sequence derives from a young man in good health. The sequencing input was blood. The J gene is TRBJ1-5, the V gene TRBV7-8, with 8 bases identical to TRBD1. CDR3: CASSLRTGSPGGNQPQHF. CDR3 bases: TGTGCCAGCAGCCTAAGGACAGGGTCCCCTGGAGGCAATCAGCCCCAGCATTTT.